This TCR beta chain comes out of a study of identical twins (dated by TCRdb to 2016 to 2017). At the level of the whole study: The study deep-sequenced TCR alpha and beta repertoires from monozygotic twins, unrelated adults of various ages and cord blood to test whether fetal clonotypes persist. To rule out contamination, the twin experiments were replicated at different times with different library preparation protocols.

Only healthy Caucasian donors were included. The twin cohort consisted of three pairs of female monozygotic twins, all aged about 18 to 29 years. RNA for TCR libraries was isolated from peripheral blood mononuclear cells. Concerning this clonotype itself: The target of this receptor is not known. No much larger clonotype is one base removed from it; base qualities were not supplied.

The CDR3 holds 13 amino acids from the cysteine to the phenylalanine. Left in the record is the CDR3 DNA by itself, 39 bases read in frame from the first base. Looking up the germline V gene yields CDR1 MGHRA and CDR2 YSYEKL. The V end loses 0 bases and the J end loses 6 bases, and a stretch of 7 bases separates them. Receptors were amplified or captured by 5' RACE. Sequencing instrument: Illumina HiSeq 2000. Template switching added a universal primer binding site, and the final cDNA carried a unique molecular identifier that allowed TCR cDNA molecules to be counted accurately. Specific primers in the conserved constant-segment region were used to synthesize first-strand cDNA for the TCR alpha and beta chains. To control for contamination, every cDNA library was double barcoded, receiving both a SMART-Mk sample barcode and Illumina barcodes. Two successive PCR steps introduced TruSeq adapter sequences along with Illumina sample barcodes. Sequencing of the TCR alpha and beta cDNA libraries was done on the Illumina HiSeq platform using custom primers. As for the original processing: Raw reads were processed with MiGEC to extract unique molecular identifiers, and MiXCR was used to determine CDR3 positions. For each individual, recombination models were inferred using an EM algorithm with the repgenHMM and IGoR tools. Shared clonotype analysis was performed with the tcR package in R, normalizing sharing by the product of cloneset sizes. Out-of-frame nonproductive sequences were analyzed to study raw recombination free of thymic and clonal selection effects. TCRdb reanalyzed the raw reads on its own, using fastp at Q25 for trimming and MiXCR for clone calling, and kept in-frame beta chains. For every CDR3 protein sequence, its rows merge into one entry that carries the most common genes and DNA. Clone size and V and J calls follow TCRdb, not the original study. The sample records about 890,000 distinct CDR3 sequences, 12% of which are singletons. The ten largest make up around 1.5% of the sample.

What the work shows at the level of the full study, not this receptor alone: Fewer insertions were carried by abundant cord blood beta clonotypes; a weaker similar trend was observed in young adult naive repertoires, while no such trend was observed in memory repertoires. Excess twin sharing in beta out-of-frame sequences was weaker because fewer shared sequences lowered the signal-to-noise ratio. Because the same donors could not be followed over many years, conclusions were based on cross-sectional statistical analysis. Recombination models systematically underestimated out-of-frame TCR alpha sharing in monozygotic twins but agreed with sharing between unrelated individuals. Zero-insertion analyses could be partly confounded by invariant T cells such as MAIT and iNKT, though diverse VJ usage argued against such confounding for most clonotypes. Compared with coincidental sharing between unrelated individuals, an excess of low generation-probability sequences was observed among out-of-frame TCR alpha sequences shared between twins.

These data also formed part of another study, on yellow fever vaccine responses in identical twins. The second paper states: The T cell response to vaccination in identical twins was reported by the authors to appear partly convergent and partly personalized. In the study, vaccine-responding T cell clones were precisely tracked in identical twins.

The sequence derives from a woman aged 18-29 years in good health. The specimen was PBMCs. The sequence joins TRBV4-1 to TRBJ2-3; the D gene is unclear. The CDR3 reads as follows: CASSQEPYDTQYF. The nucleotide sequence is TGCGCCAGCAGCCAAGAACCCTACGATACGCAGTATTTT.